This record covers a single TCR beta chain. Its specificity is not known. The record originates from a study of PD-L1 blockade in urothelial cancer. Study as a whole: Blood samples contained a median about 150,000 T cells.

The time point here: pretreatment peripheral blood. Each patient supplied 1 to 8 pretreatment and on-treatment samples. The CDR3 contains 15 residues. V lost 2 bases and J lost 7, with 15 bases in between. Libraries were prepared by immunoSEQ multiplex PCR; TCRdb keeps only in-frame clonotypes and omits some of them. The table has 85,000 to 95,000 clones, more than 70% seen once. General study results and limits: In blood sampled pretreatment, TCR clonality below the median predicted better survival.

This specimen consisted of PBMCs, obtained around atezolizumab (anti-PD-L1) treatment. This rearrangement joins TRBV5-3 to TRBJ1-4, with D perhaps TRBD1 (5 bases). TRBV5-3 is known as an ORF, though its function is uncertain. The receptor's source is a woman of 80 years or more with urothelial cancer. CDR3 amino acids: CARSLEQADVEKLFF. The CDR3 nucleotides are TGTGCCAGAAGCTTAGAACAGGCGGATGTTGAAAAACTGTTTTTT.